Sequencing of this T cell receptor (beta chain) was carried out in a study of neoadjuvant anti-PD-1 for oral cavity cancer (dated by TCRdb to the early 2020s). As for the study more broadly: Patients mostly received three to four biweekly doses of nivolumab at 3 mg/kg before curative-intent surgical resection. For patients who did not progress, a fourth nivolumab dose was given around day 43, followed by definitive surgical resection on days 50-56. Responders were defined as patients with complete response, partial response or stable disease by RECIST 1.1; non-responders were defined as patients with progression. The parent correlative cohort had about a dozen patients and a response rate of 33%.

A note on this clone: Its antigen remains undetermined. Base-call qualities are not available, and no considerably larger clone is one nucleotide away.

Study-level results and caveats: After neoadjuvant nivolumab, non-responders showed significantly higher T cell clonality (Gini index) in PBMCs than responders did. A higher pretreatment blood Treg/Th17 ratio correlated with both higher pretreatment blood TCRbeta clonality and lower post-treatment tumor TCRbeta clonality. TCR analyses included only three patients per response group, and the authors called for larger cohorts for validation.

In light of the paper, this sample's time point label describes: after neoadjuvant nivolumab, at surgical resection. None of the patients had received prior systemic or radiation treatment, and all were newly diagnosed with stage II-IVA oral cavity squamous cell carcinoma. Everyone in the cohort had locally advanced, HPV-negative oral cavity squamous cell carcinoma. No culture maintenance or expansion was done, as the peripheral blood mononuclear cells went straight to analysis. Samples were obtained from a longitudinal correlative study of a single-arm phase II trial of neoadjuvant nivolumab in oral cavity squamous cell carcinoma. Subject-matched pre- and post-treatment PBMCs and tumors from three responders and three non-responders underwent genomic DNA-based TCRbeta sequencing. Peripheral blood mononuclear cells were drawn once before nivolumab treatment and a second time after treatment, when surgery took place. Genomic DNA was isolated from PBMCs using the Maxwell RSC DNA from Cells kit.

CDR1 and CDR2 (SGHTA, FQGNSA) derive from the germline V gene. The trim is 1 base for V and 8 bases for J, with a gap of 14 bases between the germline ends. The CDR3, from cysteine to phenylalanine, totals 14 residues. The read is trimmed to its CDR3 DNA, 42 bases read in frame from base 1. For deep sequencing, each PBMC sample was run in six replicates, with libraries mostly built from approximately 500 ng of input genomic DNA. The immunoSEQ hsTCRbeta kit was used to prepare TCRbeta libraries according to the manufacturer's instructions. Sequencing of the completed libraries took place using an Illumina NovaSeq 6000 S4 flow cell after they had been pooled to about 3 nM. Concerning the study's data processing: The immunoSEQ Analyzer was used for raw data preprocessing and quality control. The analysis was restricted to productive rearrangements, with each unique CDR3 amino acid sequence defining a clonotype. Repertoire clonality was estimated as the Gini-Simpson index, computed with the R package tcR. Student's t test was used to compare Gini indices, and Pearson correlation was used to assess associations with tumor size change. Entries here come from immuneACCESS through TCRdb and include only in-frame sequences with V and J called. Some clones fail to appear in such tables; in the studies checked, an unresolved V gene covers under half of the shortfall, and the cause of the remainder is unknown. V and J calls and clone size are given by that table; D and trimming were obtained from the DNA. The sample includes 35,000 to 50,000 clones, with 77% observed a single time. The leading ten clones occupy approximately 4.8% of the sample.

The chain links TRBV7-2 with TRBJ1-2; TRBD1 is a weak D gene call, 6 bases matching. This material consisted of PBMCs, taken after nivolumab (anti-PD-1) treatment. This TCR was recovered from a person aged 40 to 85 with oral cavity squamous cell carcinoma. The CDR3 reads CASSLEQGAGGYTF. The sequenced DNA is TGTGCCAGCAGCTTAGAACAGGGAGCGGGCGGCTACACCTTC.